The 7 T cell receptor beta chains in this list originate from one sample, sequenced in a study of T cells after posttransplantation cyclophosphamide. The repertoire was sequenced with immunoSEQ multiplex PCR; TCRdb's copy has only in-frame clones and lacks some. Of 15,000 to 20,000 clones in the sample, around 90% were seen once. Busulfan-fludarabine conditioning, marrow transplant, and cyclophosphamide on days +3 and +4 were administered. Sequencing was performed on PBMCs, taken after allogeneic stem cell transplant with posttransplant cyclophosphamide. The receptors shown here come from a female patient in her thirties or forties who received an allogeneic stem cell transplant from a related donor, was CMV-positive, and had no GVHD. Part of the T cell pool may stem from the graft donor.

This chain connects TRBV5-1 to TRBJ1-1, with D tentatively TRBD1 (5 bases). Trimming shortened V by 3 bases and J by 6 bases, and 15 bases separated the two germline ends. Germline V lookup: CDR1 SGHRS, CDR2 YFSETQ. This CDR3 is built from 14 residues. CDR3 in amino acids: CASSSQGNRPEAFF. In DNA form, the CDR3 reads TGCGCCAGCAGCTCCCAGGGTAATCGCCCTGAAGCTTTCTTT. Full variable domain (outside the CDR3, taken from reference TRBV5-1 and TRBJ1-1): KAGVTQTPRYLIKTRGQQVTLSCSPISGHRSVSWYQQTPGQGLQFLFEYFSETQRNKGNFPGRFSGRQFSNSRSEMNVSTLELGDSALYLCASSSQGNRPEAFFGQGTRLTVV.

CDR3 coding DNA: TGTGCCTACAGGGACAACTATGGCTACACCTTC. Its protein product is CAYRDNYGYTF. The chain carries TRBV30 and TRBJ1-2; tentative D call: TRBD1 (6 bases). Looked up from germline, CDR1 is GTSNPN and CDR2 is SVGIG (reference sequence). This CDR3 region has 11 residues. V was trimmed by 7 bases and J by 2 bases, leaving 8 bases between them.

The rearrangement uses TRBV28 and TRBJ2-7; D is possibly TRBD2 (5 bases). Germline CDR1 MDHEN, CDR2 SYDVKM. V lost 3 bases to trimming and J lost 3 bases, with 15 bases between them. CDR3 length equals 15 residues. In DNA, the CDR3 is TGTGCCAGCAGTTTGCCGGTCGGGAATAACTACGAGCAGTACTTC. Amino acids: CASSLPVGNNYEQYF.

The chain joins TRBV6-5 to TRBJ2-1; 13 bases line up with TRBD2. This CDR3 has 15 amino acids. Germline-derived CDR1 and CDR2 are MNHEY and SVGAGI. V lost 4 bases to trimming and J lost 7 bases; unmatched junction nucleotides: 4. The CDR3 here is CASSSGLAGANEQFF. The CDR3 coding sequence is TGTGCCAGCAGTTCCGGACTAGCGGGAGCTAATGAGCAGTTCTTC.

The J gene is TRBJ2-1, the V gene TRBV10-3; D call uncertain. This CDR3 is built from 12 residues. Germline V lookup: CDR1 ENHRY, CDR2 SYGVKD. The germline V and J ends were trimmed by 4 bases and 4 bases, with 5 bases remaining between them. DNA of the CDR3: TGTGCCATCAGTGGAGAATACAATGAGCAGTTCTTC. The encoded protein is CAISGEYNEQFF.

The CDR3 here is CASRRAAAGELFF. DNA of the CDR3: TGCGCCAGCAGGAGGGCCGCCGCCGGGGAGCTGTTTTTT. The J gene is TRBJ2-2, the V gene TRBV10-2; TRBD2 is a possible D gene (5 bases). Germline CDR1 is WSHSY and CDR2 is SAAADI. This CDR3 is built from 13 residues. The V end lost 6 bases, the J end lost 6 bases, and 11 bases lay between the germline ends.

The table lists this clone with a few counts. The chain links TRBV28 to TRBJ1-4; D is perhaps TRBD1 (5 bases). Germline V lookup: CDR1 MDHEN, CDR2 SYDVKM. The CDR3 consists of 14 residues. The germline V and J ends were trimmed by 3 bases and 4 bases, with 9 bases remaining between them. Here the CDR3 DNA reads TGTGCCAGCAGTTTTTCGGGACTTAATGAAAAACTGTTTTTT. The encoded protein is CASSFSGLNEKLFF.